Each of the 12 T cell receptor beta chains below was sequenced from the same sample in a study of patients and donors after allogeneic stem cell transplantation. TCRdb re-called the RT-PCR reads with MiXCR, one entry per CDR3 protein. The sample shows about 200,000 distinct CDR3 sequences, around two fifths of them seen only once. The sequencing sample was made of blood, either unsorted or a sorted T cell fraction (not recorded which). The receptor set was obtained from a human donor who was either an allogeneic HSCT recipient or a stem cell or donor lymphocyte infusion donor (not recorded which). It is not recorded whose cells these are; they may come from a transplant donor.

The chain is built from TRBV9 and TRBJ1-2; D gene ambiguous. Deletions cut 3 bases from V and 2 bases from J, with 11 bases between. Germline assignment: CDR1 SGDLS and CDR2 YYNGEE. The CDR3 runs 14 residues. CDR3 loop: CASSAAGVNYGYTF. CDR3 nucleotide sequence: TGTGCCAGCAGCGCCGCGGGAGTCAACTATGGCTACACCTTC.

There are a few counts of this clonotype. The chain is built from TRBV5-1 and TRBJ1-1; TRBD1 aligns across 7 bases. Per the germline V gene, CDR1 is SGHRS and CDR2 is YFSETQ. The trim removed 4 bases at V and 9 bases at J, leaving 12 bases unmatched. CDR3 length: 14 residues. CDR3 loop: CASSLDQLGQKAFF. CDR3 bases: TGCGCCAGCAGCCTCGATCAGCTGGGACAGAAAGCTTTCTTT. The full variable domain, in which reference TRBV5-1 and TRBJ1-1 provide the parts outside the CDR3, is KAGVTQTPRYLIKTRGQQVTLSCSPISGHRSVSWYQQTPGQGLQFLFEYFSETQRNKGNFPGRFSGRQFSNSRSEMNVSTLELGDSALYLCASSLDQLGQKAFFGQGTRLTVV.

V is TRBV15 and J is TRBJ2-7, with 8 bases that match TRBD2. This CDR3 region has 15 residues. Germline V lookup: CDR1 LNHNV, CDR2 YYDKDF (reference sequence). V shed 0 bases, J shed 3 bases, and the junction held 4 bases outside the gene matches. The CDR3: CATSRERREVYEQYF. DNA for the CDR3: TGTGCCACCAGCAGAGAGCGGCGGGAGGTCTACGAGCAGTACTTC. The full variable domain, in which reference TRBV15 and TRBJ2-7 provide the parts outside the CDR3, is DAMVIQNPRYQVTQFGKPVTLSCSQTLNHNVMYWYQQKSSQAPKLLFHYYDKDFNNEADTPDNFQSRRPNTSFCFLDIRSPGLGDTAMYLCATSRERREVYEQYFGPGTRLTVT.

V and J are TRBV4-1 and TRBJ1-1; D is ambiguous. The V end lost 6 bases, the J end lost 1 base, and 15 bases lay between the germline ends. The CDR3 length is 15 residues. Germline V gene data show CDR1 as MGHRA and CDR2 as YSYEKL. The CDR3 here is CASRELRGRNTEAFF. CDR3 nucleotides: TGCGCCAGCAGGGAGCTAAGAGGGAGGAACACTGAAGCTTTCTTT.

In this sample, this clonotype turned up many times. In DNA form, the CDR3 reads TGTGCCAGCAGTTCGCCCGGGACTACTTACTACAATGAGCAGTTCTTC. Translated: CASSSPGTTYYNEQFF. J is TRBJ2-1 and V is TRBV28; TRBD2 agrees at 7 bases. CDR1 MDHEN and CDR2 SYDVKM come from the germline V gene. Trimming took 4 bases from V and 3 from J; bases not matched to a gene: 9. This CDR3 has 16 residues.

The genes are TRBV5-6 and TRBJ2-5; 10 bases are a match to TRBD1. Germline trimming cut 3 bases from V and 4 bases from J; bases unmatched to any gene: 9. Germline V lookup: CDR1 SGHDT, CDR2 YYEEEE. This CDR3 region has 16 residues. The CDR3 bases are TGTGCCAGCAGCTCCCCCTGGACAGGGGGAGTAGAGACCCAGTACTTC. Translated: CASSSPWTGGVETQYF.

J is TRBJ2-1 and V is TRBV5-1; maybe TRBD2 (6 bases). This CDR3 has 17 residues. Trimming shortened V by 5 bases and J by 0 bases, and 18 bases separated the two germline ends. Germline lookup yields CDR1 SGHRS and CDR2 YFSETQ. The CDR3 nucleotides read TGCGCCAGCAGTTCGGCGCGGGGCACCAGCTCCTACAATGAGCAGTTCTTC. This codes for CASSSARGTSSYNEQFF.

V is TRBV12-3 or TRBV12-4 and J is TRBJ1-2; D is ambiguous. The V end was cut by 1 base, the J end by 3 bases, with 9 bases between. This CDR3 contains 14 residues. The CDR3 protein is CASSLEGGDYGYTF. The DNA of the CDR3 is TGTGCCAGCAGTTTAGAGGGTGGGGACTATGGCTACACCTTC.

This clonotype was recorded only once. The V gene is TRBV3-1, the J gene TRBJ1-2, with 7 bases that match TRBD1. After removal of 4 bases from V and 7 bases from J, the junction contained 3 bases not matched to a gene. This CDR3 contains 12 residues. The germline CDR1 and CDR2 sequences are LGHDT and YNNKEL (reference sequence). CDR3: CASSRGGSGYTF. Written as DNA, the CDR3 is TGTGCCAGCAGCCGAGGGGGCTCTGGCTACACCTTC.

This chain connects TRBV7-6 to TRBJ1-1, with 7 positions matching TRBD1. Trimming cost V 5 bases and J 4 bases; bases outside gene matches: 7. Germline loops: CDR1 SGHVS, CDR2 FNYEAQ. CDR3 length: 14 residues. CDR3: CASSPSSGGTEAFF. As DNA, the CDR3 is TGTGCCAGCAGCCCCTCTTCAGGGGGCACTGAAGCTTTCTTT. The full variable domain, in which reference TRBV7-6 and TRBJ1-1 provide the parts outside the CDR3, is GAGVSQSPRYKVTKRGQDVALRCDPISGHVSLYWYRQALGQGPEFLTYFNYEAQQDKSGLPNDRFSAERPEGSISTLTIQRTEQRDSAMYRCASSPSSGGTEAFFGQGTRLTVV.

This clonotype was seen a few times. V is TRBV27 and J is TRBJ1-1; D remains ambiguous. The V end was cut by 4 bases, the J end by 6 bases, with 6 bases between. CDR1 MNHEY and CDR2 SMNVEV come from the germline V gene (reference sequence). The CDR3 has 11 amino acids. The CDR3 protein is CASSSGAEAFF. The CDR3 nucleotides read TGTGCCAGCAGTTCCGGGGCTGAAGCTTTCTTT.

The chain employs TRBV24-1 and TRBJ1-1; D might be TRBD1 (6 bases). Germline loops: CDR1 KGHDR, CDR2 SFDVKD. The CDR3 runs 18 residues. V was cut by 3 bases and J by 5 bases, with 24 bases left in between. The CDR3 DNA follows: TGTGCCACCAGTGATGACCCCAGGGACATACGTACACGGACTGAAGCTTTCTTT. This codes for CATSDDPRDIRTRTEAFF.